Reported below is one TCR beta chain. TCRdb independently ran MiXCR on the 5' RACE reads; one entry per CDR3 protein. Of about 530,000 distinct CDR3 sequences in the sample, approximately 20% were seen once. The CDR3 has 15 amino acids. With 1 base removed from V and 1 base from J, the gap between germline ends came to 10 bases. Germline CDR1 MGHRA, CDR2 YSYEKL. These data originate in a study of identical twins. These data were also reused for a study on yellow fever vaccine responses in identical twins.

This chain uses TRBV4-1 with TRBJ1-1; no definite D call. The clonotype originates from a woman aged 18-30 years in good health. Sequenced material: CD4+ T cells sorted from blood. The CDR3 is CASSQGSRENTEAFF. CDR3 coding DNA: TGCGCCAGCAGCCAAGGCAGTCGGGAGAACACTGAAGCTTTCTTT.